This TCR beta chain is drawn from a study of siplizumab effects on memory and regulatory T cells. Germline CDR1 and CDR2: SGHRS and YFSETQ. This CDR3 region has 15 residues. V was clipped by 2 bases and J by 3 bases; unmatched bases: 5. About this clone itself: What it recognizes is unknown.

Study-wide results and caveats: A major contribution to the alloresponse seemed to be made by naive T cells, which seemed more diverse than memory cells.

Clones were sequenced by immunoSEQ multiplex PCR, and TCRdb holds only the in-frame ones, with some missing. The sample yields roughly 93,000 clones, roughly 94% seen once. The TCR originated in a human donor in good health. Sequencing was carried out using non-Treg CD4+ T cells sorted from blood. This sequence joins TRBV5-1 and TRBJ2-7, with 10 bases aligning to TRBD2. The CDR3 protein is CASSLSAGGGYEQYF. For the CDR3, the DNA is TGCGCCAGCAGCTTATCAGCGGGAGGGGGCTACGAGCAGTACTTC. Variable domain in full (rest from reference TRBV5-1 and TRBJ2-7): KAGVTQTPRYLIKTRGQQVTLSCSPISGHRSVSWYQQTPGQGLQFLFEYFSETQRNKGNFPGRFSGRQFSNSRSEMNVSTLELGDSALYLCASSLSAGGGYEQYFGPGTRLTVT.